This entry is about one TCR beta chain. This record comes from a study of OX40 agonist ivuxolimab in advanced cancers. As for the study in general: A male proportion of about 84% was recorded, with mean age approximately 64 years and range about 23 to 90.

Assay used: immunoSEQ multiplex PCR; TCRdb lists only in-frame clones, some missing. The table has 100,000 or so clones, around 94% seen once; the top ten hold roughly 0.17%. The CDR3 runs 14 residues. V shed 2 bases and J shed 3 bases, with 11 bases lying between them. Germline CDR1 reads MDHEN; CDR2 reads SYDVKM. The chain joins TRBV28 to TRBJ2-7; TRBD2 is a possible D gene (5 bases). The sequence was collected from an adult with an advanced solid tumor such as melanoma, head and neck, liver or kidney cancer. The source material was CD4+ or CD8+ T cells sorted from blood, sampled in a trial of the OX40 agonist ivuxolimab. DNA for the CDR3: TGTGCCAGCAGTTTAATCGGACTTAACTACGAGCAGTACTTC. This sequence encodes CASSLIGLNYEQYF.